Detailed here is one TCR beta chain. The treatment here: randomized to nivolumab then ipilimumab (arm A) or the reverse (arm B). DNA-damaging chemotherapy had not been given to any patient beforehand. These data belong to a study of sequential checkpoint blockade in melanoma. Study in general: Twenty-two patients had matched tumor biopsies before treatment and at week 13 after nivolumab or ipilimumab alone.

The table came from immunoSEQ multiplex PCR; TCRdb's copy has only in-frame clones and leaves some out. The sample consists of just over 6,000 clones, approximately 20% of them appearing once. The CDR3 loop spans 15 amino acids. Germline CDR1 is LNHDA and CDR2 is SQIVND (reference sequence). V was clipped by 5 bases and J by 1 base; unmatched bases: 6. The TCR was taken from a human donor with melanoma. The V gene is TRBV19, the J gene TRBJ2-3; 7 positions match TRBD1. The starting material was tumor tissue (inferred from file names), obtained from a patient given nivolumab and ipilimumab in sequence. The CDR3 nucleotides are TGTGCCAGTAGTGTCCGACAGGGAGGCACAGATACGCAGTATTTT. It specifies CASSVRQGGTDTQYF.